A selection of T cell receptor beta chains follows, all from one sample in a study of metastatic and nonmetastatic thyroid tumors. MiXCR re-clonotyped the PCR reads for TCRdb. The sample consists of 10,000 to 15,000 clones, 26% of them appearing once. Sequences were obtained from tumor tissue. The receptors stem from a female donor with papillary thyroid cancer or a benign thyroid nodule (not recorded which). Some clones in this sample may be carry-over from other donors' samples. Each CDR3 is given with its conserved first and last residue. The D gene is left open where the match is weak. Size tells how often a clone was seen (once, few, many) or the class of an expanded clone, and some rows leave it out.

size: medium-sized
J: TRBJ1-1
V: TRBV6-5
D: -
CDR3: CASSYSTAGDTEAFF
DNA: TGTGCCAGCAGTTACTCCACTGCAGGCGACACTGAAGCTTTCTTT

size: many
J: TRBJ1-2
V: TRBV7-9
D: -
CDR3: CASSLVTDGAGYTF
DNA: TGTGCCAGCAGCTTAGTAACGGATGGGGCTGGCTACACCTTC

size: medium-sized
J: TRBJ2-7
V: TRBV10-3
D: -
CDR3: CAISESAVSTYEQYF
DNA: TGTGCCATCAGTGAGTCCGCAGTCAGCACCTACGAGCAGTACTTC

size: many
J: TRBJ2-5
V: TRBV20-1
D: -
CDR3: CSARDAIWETQYF
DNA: TGCAGTGCTAGAGATGCGATCTGGGAGACCCAGTACTTC

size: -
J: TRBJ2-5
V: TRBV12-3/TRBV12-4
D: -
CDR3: CASSLNRWARGWETQYF
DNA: TGTGCCAGCAGTTTAAACCGATGGGCCAGGGGATGGGAGACCCAGTACTTC

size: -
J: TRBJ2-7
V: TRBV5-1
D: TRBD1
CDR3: CASSVGTAGYEQYF
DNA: TGCGCCAGCAGCGTCGGGACAGCAGGCTACGAGCAGTACTTC

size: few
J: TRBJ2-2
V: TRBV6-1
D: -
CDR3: CASEGTEDTGELFF
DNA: TGTGCCAGCGAGGGAACGGAAGACACCGGGGAGCTGTTTTTT

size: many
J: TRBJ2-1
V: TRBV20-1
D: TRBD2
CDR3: CSARISPSGKRTDYNEQFF
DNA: TGCAGTGCTAGAATATCGCCTAGCGGGAAAAGGACTGACTACAATGAGCAGTTCTTC

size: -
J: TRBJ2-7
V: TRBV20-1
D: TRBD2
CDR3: CSAPRLAGSYEQYF
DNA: TGCAGTGCTCCAAGACTAGCGGGTTCCTACGAGCAGTACTTC

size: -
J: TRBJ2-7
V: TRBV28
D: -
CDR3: CASSSNEQYF
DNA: TGTGCCAGCAGTTCCAACGAGCAGTACTTC

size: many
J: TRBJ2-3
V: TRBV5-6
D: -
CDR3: CASSLGADTQYF
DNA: TGTGCCAGCAGCTTGGGCGCAGATACGCAGTATTTT

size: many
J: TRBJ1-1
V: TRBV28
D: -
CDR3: CASNGGLNTEAFF
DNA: TGTGCCAGCAACGGGGGGCTGAACACTGAAGCTTTCTTC

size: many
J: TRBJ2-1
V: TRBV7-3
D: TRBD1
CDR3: CASSFGQGRVQFF
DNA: TGTGCCAGCAGCTTTGGACAGGGTAGAGTGCAGTTCTTC

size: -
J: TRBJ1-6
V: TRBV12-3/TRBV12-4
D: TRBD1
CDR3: CATSSGQGIMPLHF
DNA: TGTGCCACTTCTTCGGGACAGGGGATAATGCCCCTCCACTTT

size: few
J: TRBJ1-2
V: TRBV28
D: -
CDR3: CASSLSGTSGYTF
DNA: TGTGCCAGCAGTTTATCCGGCACGTCAGGCTACACCTTC

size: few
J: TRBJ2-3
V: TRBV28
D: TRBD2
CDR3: CASSLCVSGRVPDTQYF
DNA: TGTGCCAGCAGTTTATGTGTGAGCGGGAGGGTGCCGGATACGCAGTATTTT

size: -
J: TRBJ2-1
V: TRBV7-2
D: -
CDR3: CASSLAKENEQLF
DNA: TGTGCCAGCAGCTTAGCGAAAGAGAATGAGCAGTTATTC

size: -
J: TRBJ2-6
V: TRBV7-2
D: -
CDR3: CASSLQRSGANVLTF
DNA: TGTGCCAGCAGCTTACAGAGGTCTGGGGCCAACGTTCTGACTTTC

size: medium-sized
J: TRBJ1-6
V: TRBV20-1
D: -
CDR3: CSASPQGQRFDSPLHF
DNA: TGCAGTGCTAGCCCCCAGGGGCAGCGATTCGATTCACCCCTCCACTTT

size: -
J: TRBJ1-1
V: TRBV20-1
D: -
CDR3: CSARALNTEAFF
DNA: TGCAGTGCTAGAGCCCTGAACACTGAAGCTTTCTTT

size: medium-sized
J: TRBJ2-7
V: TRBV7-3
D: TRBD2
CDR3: CASSLESGGSYEQYF
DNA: TGTGCCAGCAGCTTAGAAAGCGGGGGGAGCTACGAGCAGTACTTC

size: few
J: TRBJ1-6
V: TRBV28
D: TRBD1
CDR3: CASSLSPRQGPRSSPLHF
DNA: TGTGCCAGCAGTTTATCCCCTCGACAGGGGCCAAGGAGTTCACCCCTCCACTTT

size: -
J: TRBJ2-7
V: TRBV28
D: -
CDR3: CASSFHSGGSYEQYF
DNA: TGTGCCAGCAGTTTCCACAGTGGGGGATCCTACGAGCAGTATTTC

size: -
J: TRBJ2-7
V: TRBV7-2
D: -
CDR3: CASSLALLSSYEQYF
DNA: TGTGCCAGCAGCTTAGCGTTGCTGAGCTCCTACGAGCAGTACTTC

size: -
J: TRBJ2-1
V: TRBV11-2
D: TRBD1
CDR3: CASSRGQGDYNEQFF
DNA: TGTGCCAGCAGCAGGGGACAGGGGGACTACAATGAGCAGTTCTTC

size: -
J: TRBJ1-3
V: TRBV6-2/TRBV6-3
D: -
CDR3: CASRRTGGGVGNTIYF
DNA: TGTGCCAGCCGACGGACTGGGGGGGGTGTTGGAAACACCATATATTTT

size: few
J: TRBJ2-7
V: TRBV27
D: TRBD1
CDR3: CASSLSPGTGTYEQYF
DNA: TGTGCCAGCAGTTTATCTCCCGGGACAGGCACCTACGAGCAGTACTTC

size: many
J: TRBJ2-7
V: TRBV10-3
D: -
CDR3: CAISGGTSSSYEQYF
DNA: TGTGCCATCAGTGGAGGGACATCTAGCTCCTACGAGCAGTACTTC

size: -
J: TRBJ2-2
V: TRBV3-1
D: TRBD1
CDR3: CASSTTRTGVTGELFF
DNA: TGTGCCAGCAGCACGACCAGGACAGGGGTGACCGGGGAGCTGTTTTTT

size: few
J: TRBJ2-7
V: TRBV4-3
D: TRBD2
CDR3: CASSPGLAEGYEQYF
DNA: TGCGCCAGCAGCCCCGGACTAGCGGAGGGCTACGAGCAGTACTTC

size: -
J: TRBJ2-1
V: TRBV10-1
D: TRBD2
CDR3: CASSEHGLGHNEQFF
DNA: TGCGCCAGCAGTGAACACGGACTAGGACACAATGAGCAGTTCTTC

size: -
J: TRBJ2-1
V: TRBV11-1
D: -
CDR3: CASIPGASPNNEQFF
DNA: TGTGCCAGCATCCCAGGGGCTAGCCCGAACAATGAGCAGTTCTTC

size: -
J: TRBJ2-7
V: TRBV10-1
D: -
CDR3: CASSPGPSYEQYF
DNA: TGCGCCAGCAGTCCGGGACCCTCCTACGAGCAGTACTTC

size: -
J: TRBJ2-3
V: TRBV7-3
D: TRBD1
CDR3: CASSATGVDTQYF
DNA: TGTGCCAGCAGCGCCACAGGGGTGGATACGCAGTATTTT

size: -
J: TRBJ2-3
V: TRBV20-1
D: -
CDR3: CSARAPGLGDTQYF
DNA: TGCAGTGCTAGAGCCCCGGGACTGGGGGATACGCAGTATTTT

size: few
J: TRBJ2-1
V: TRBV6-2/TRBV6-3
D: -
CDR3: CASTAPGPWGEQFF
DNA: TGTGCCAGCACCGCTCCGGGACCATGGGGTGAGCAGTTCTTC

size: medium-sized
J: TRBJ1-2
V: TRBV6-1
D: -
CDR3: CASSQVFFGDSYGYTF
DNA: TGTGCCAGCAGTCAGGTTTTCTTCGGAGACAGCTATGGCTACACCTTC

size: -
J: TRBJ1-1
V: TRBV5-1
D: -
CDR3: CASSLAVMNTEAFF
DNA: TGCGCCAGCAGCTTGGCTGTAATGAACACTGAAGCTTTCTTT

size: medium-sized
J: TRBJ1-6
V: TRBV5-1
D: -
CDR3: CASSFSPGADSPLHF
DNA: TGCGCCAGCAGCTTCTCTCCGGGGGCGGATTCACCCCTCCACTTT

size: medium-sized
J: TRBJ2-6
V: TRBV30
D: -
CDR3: CAWSVPGYGANVLTF
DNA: TGTGCCTGGAGTGTACCCGGGTATGGGGCCAACGTCCTGACTTTC